This is a list of T cell receptor beta chains from one sample in a study of T-cell memory formation after mild COVID-19. TCRdb re-analysed the 5' RACE reads in MiXCR, keeping a single row per CDR3 protein. This sample has 400,000 to 500,000 distinct CDR3 sequences, with about 20% found just once. Material: PBMCs or a T cell subset sorted from them (not recorded which). These receptors all stem from a man between 18 and 29 years old who had mild COVID-19 (a few samples of this study predate the infection). Cell type and time point are not known. The CDR3 runs from the conserved cysteine through the conserved F or W. A D gene is named only where the DNA matches it firmly. A row's size may be missing; if present it is once, few, many or a size class.

abundance: -; j_gene: TRBJ2-2; d_gene: TRBD1; v_gene: TRBV12-3/TRBV12-4; CDR3nt: TGTGCCAGCAGCGGGACAGGTGGGGGCTGGGAGCTGTTTTTT; CDR3aa: CASSGTGGGWELFF
abundance: few; j_gene: TRBJ2-1; d_gene: TRBD1; v_gene: TRBV6-1; CDR3nt: TGTGCCAGCAGTGAAGCGGAGGGGACAGGCTATGAGCAGTTCTTC; CDR3aa: CASSEAEGTGYEQFF
abundance: -; j_gene: TRBJ1-3; d_gene: -; v_gene: TRBV5-6; CDR3nt: TGTGCCAGCAGCTATGGGTCGACGGGCTCTGGAAACACCATATATTTT; CDR3aa: CASSYGSTGSGNTIYF
abundance: -; j_gene: TRBJ2-1; d_gene: TRBD1; v_gene: TRBV5-4; CDR3nt: TGTGCCTGGGGACAGGGAATCATCGGGTACAATGAGCAGTTCTTC; CDR3aa: CAWGQGIIGYNEQFF
abundance: -; j_gene: TRBJ2-2; d_gene: -; v_gene: TRBV7-6; CDR3nt: TGTGCCAGCAGGCCCACGAACACCGGGGAGCTGTTTTTT; CDR3aa: CASRPTNTGELFF
abundance: -; j_gene: TRBJ1-4; d_gene: TRBD1; v_gene: TRBV5-1; CDR3nt: TGCGCCAGCAGCCGGACAGGGGAAGGGCACGAAAAACTGTTTTTT; CDR3aa: CASSRTGEGHEKLFF
abundance: few; j_gene: TRBJ2-5; d_gene: TRBD2; v_gene: TRBV20-1; CDR3nt: TGCAGTGCCGTAGCGGGGGGGCGGGAGACCCAGTACTTC; CDR3aa: CSAVAGGRETQYF
abundance: -; j_gene: TRBJ1-2; d_gene: -; v_gene: TRBV11-2; CDR3nt: TGTGCCAGCAGAGAACCTGGGACCTTTGGGGACTATGGCTACACCTTC; CDR3aa: CASREPGTFGDYGYTF
abundance: few; j_gene: TRBJ1-1; d_gene: TRBD1; v_gene: TRBV12-3/TRBV12-4; CDR3nt: TGTGCCAGCAGTCCGGGGGACAGGGTTATGAACACTGAAGCTTTCTTT; CDR3aa: CASSPGDRVMNTEAFF
abundance: few; j_gene: TRBJ2-1; d_gene: -; v_gene: TRBV20-1; CDR3nt: TGCAGTGTCGACGGCCGCTCCTGGGGCAATGAGCAGTTCTTC; CDR3aa: CSVDGRSWGNEQFF
abundance: -; j_gene: TRBJ1-5; d_gene: -; v_gene: TRBV4-3; CDR3nt: TGCGCCAGCAGCCAAGATCTGGGAGGGTGGAGCAATCAGCCCCAGCATTTT; CDR3aa: CASSQDLGGWSNQPQHF
abundance: -; j_gene: TRBJ2-1; d_gene: TRBD1; v_gene: TRBV7-3; CDR3nt: TGTGCCAGCAGCCCAGGGGGCGATCCCTACAATGAGCAGTTCTTC; CDR3aa: CASSPGGDPYNEQFF
abundance: -; j_gene: TRBJ1-5; d_gene: -; v_gene: TRBV2; CDR3nt: TGTGCCAGCAGTGAACTGTCGGGCAATCAGCCCCAGCATTTT; CDR3aa: CASSELSGNQPQHF
abundance: -; j_gene: TRBJ2-3; d_gene: -; v_gene: TRBV9; CDR3nt: TGTGCCAGCAGCATACGAAGCGGGCAGATCACAGATACGCAGTATTTT; CDR3aa: CASSIRSGQITDTQYF
abundance: -; j_gene: TRBJ2-1; d_gene: -; v_gene: TRBV10-3; CDR3nt: TGTGCCATCAGTGATGGGACCCGGGGGCGAGTGAATGAGCAGTTCTTC; CDR3aa: CAISDGTRGRVNEQFF
abundance: few; j_gene: TRBJ1-5; d_gene: -; v_gene: TRBV2; CDR3nt: TGTGCCAGCAGCGAGACGCAGGGTAGGGGCAATCAGCCCCAGCATTTT; CDR3aa: CASSETQGRGNQPQHF
abundance: -; j_gene: TRBJ2-3; d_gene: TRBD1; v_gene: TRBV3-1; CDR3nt: TGTGCCAGCGGGTTGGACAGGGCGACAGATACGCAGTATTTT; CDR3aa: CASGLDRATDTQYF
abundance: few; j_gene: TRBJ1-2; d_gene: -; v_gene: TRBV4-2; CDR3nt: TGTGCCAGCAGCCCGATTCGGGTCAGGATCTATGGCTACACCTTC; CDR3aa: CASSPIRVRIYGYTF
abundance: -; j_gene: TRBJ2-5; d_gene: TRBD2; v_gene: TRBV7-2; CDR3nt: TGTGCCAGCAGCTTGATCGGGGGGAGGTGGGAGACCCAGTACTTC; CDR3aa: CASSLIGGRWETQYF
abundance: few; j_gene: TRBJ2-1; d_gene: TRBD2; v_gene: TRBV7-9; CDR3nt: TGTGCCAGCAGCTTAGGAGCTAGCGGGGGGGAGGACAATGAGCAGTTCTTC; CDR3aa: CASSLGASGGEDNEQFF
abundance: many; j_gene: TRBJ2-7; d_gene: TRBD2; v_gene: TRBV27; CDR3nt: TGTGCCAGCAGTCCCCATAGCGGGGCAATCTACGAGCAGTACTTC; CDR3aa: CASSPHSGAIYEQYF
abundance: -; j_gene: TRBJ2-5; d_gene: -; v_gene: TRBV28; CDR3nt: TGTGCCAGCAGCGGACCTCCAGGGTCGGAGACCCAGTACTTC; CDR3aa: CASSGPPGSETQYF
abundance: few; j_gene: TRBJ1-6; d_gene: TRBD1; v_gene: TRBV11-2; CDR3nt: TGTGCCAGCAGGGCGGGACAGGGGATTAATTCACCCCTCCACTTT; CDR3aa: CASRAGQGINSPLHF
abundance: few; j_gene: TRBJ2-5; d_gene: -; v_gene: TRBV24-1; CDR3nt: TGTGCCACCAGCTCAAGACAGGAAGAGACCCAGTACTTC; CDR3aa: CATSSRQEETQYF
abundance: -; j_gene: TRBJ1-4; d_gene: -; v_gene: TRBV27; CDR3nt: TGTGCCAGCAGTTTACACGGGGCAGTAAGGGAAAAACTGTTTTTT; CDR3aa: CASSLHGAVREKLFF
abundance: few; j_gene: TRBJ2-3; d_gene: TRBD2; v_gene: TRBV6-2/TRBV6-3; CDR3nt: TGTGCCAGCAGTTACGGGCTAGCGGGGGACACAGATACGCAGTATTTT; CDR3aa: CASSYGLAGDTDTQYF
abundance: -; j_gene: TRBJ2-2; d_gene: TRBD2; v_gene: TRBV7-8; CDR3nt: TGTGCCAGCAGCAGAGGGAGGGTTCCCGGGGAGCTGTTTTTT; CDR3aa: CASSRGRVPGELFF
abundance: many; j_gene: TRBJ2-1; d_gene: TRBD2; v_gene: TRBV12-3/TRBV12-4; CDR3nt: TGTGCCAGCAGTCCGACTAGCGGGCCTTTGTACTACAATGAGCAGTTCTTC; CDR3aa: CASSPTSGPLYYNEQFF
abundance: few; j_gene: TRBJ2-3; d_gene: TRBD1; v_gene: TRBV20-1; CDR3nt: TGCAGTGCGGCCGGGACAGGGAATACAGATACGCAGTATTTT; CDR3aa: CSAAGTGNTDTQYF
abundance: -; j_gene: TRBJ2-7; d_gene: TRBD1; v_gene: TRBV20-1; CDR3nt: TGCAGTGCTAATAGCGGGACAGGGGTACCGTACGAGCAGTACTTC; CDR3aa: CSANSGTGVPYEQYF
abundance: few; j_gene: TRBJ1-2; d_gene: -; v_gene: TRBV6-5; CDR3nt: TGTGCCAGCAGCCACGGCGAGTTTTATAACTATGGCTACACCTTC; CDR3aa: CASSHGEFYNYGYTF
abundance: few; j_gene: TRBJ2-3; d_gene: -; v_gene: TRBV29-1; CDR3nt: TGCAGCGTTGAAGATCCCCAGGGCGTAGCTAGCACAGATACGCAGTATTTT; CDR3aa: CSVEDPQGVASTDTQYF
abundance: few; j_gene: TRBJ2-7; d_gene: -; v_gene: TRBV7-9; CDR3nt: TGTGCCAGCAGCTTAGGGCAGTTCTACGAGCAGTACTTC; CDR3aa: CASSLGQFYEQYF
abundance: few; j_gene: TRBJ2-3; d_gene: -; v_gene: TRBV6-2/TRBV6-3; CDR3nt: TGTGCCAGCAGTTATATAAGGTACACAGATACGCAGTATTTT; CDR3aa: CASSYIRYTDTQYF
abundance: -; j_gene: TRBJ2-1; d_gene: TRBD2; v_gene: TRBV5-1; CDR3nt: TGCGCCAGCAGCTTGGGACTAGCGGGGGCCTACAATGAGCAGTTCTTC; CDR3aa: CASSLGLAGAYNEQFF
abundance: many; j_gene: TRBJ2-1; d_gene: TRBD2; v_gene: TRBV10-3; CDR3nt: TGTGCCATCAGTGAGCAAGCGGGGGGCAGCAATGAGCAGTTCTTC; CDR3aa: CAISEQAGGSNEQFF
abundance: few; j_gene: TRBJ1-1; d_gene: -; v_gene: TRBV9; CDR3nt: TGTGCCAGCAGCGTAGACCCCATGGTGACTGAAGCTTTCTTT; CDR3aa: CASSVDPMVTEAFF
abundance: few; j_gene: TRBJ2-1; d_gene: -; v_gene: TRBV11-2; CDR3nt: TGTGCCAGCAGCTTTTCGAGTGGCATGGGGGGCTTGGGTGAGCAGTTCTTC; CDR3aa: CASSFSSGMGGLGEQFF
abundance: -; j_gene: TRBJ1-3; d_gene: -; v_gene: TRBV7-2; CDR3nt: TGTGCCAGCAGCGGGGGTTATGGAAACACCATATATTTT; CDR3aa: CASSGGYGNTIYF
abundance: -; j_gene: TRBJ2-5; d_gene: -; v_gene: TRBV4-2; CDR3nt: TGTGCCAGCAGCCAAGATAGTTTAGGCGTGGAGACCCAGTACTTC; CDR3aa: CASSQDSLGVETQYF
abundance: once; j_gene: TRBJ2-2; d_gene: -; v_gene: TRBV5-1; CDR3nt: TGCGCCAGCAGCTTTTCAGGTGGTGGGGAGCTGTTTTTT; CDR3aa: CASSFSGGGELFF
abundance: few; j_gene: TRBJ2-1; d_gene: TRBD2; v_gene: TRBV20-1; CDR3nt: TGCAGTGCTAGGCAGCGGGGGGATGATGAGCAGTTCTTC; CDR3aa: CSARQRGDDEQFF
abundance: few; j_gene: TRBJ1-5; d_gene: TRBD1; v_gene: TRBV3-1; CDR3nt: TGTGCCAGCAACAGGGGAAATCAGCCCCAGCATTTT; CDR3aa: CASNRGNQPQHF
abundance: few; j_gene: TRBJ2-5; d_gene: -; v_gene: TRBV15; CDR3nt: TGTGCCACCAGCAGAGTGGGGGGCCAAGAGACCCAGTACTTC; CDR3aa: CATSRVGGQETQYF
abundance: few; j_gene: TRBJ2-3; d_gene: -; v_gene: TRBV12-3/TRBV12-4; CDR3nt: TGTGCCAGCAAACCCCTTGGTGGAGGGGTTCTAGATACGCAGTATTTT; CDR3aa: CASKPLGGGVLDTQYF
abundance: -; j_gene: TRBJ1-1; d_gene: -; v_gene: TRBV5-5; CDR3nt: TGTGCCAGCAGCTGGAGAGGGACGGAAGCTTTCTTT; CDR3aa: CASSWRGTEAFF
abundance: few; j_gene: TRBJ2-1; d_gene: -; v_gene: TRBV29-1; CDR3nt: TGCAGCGTTGAGGTTAGCGAGCAGTTCTTC; CDR3aa: CSVEVSEQFF
abundance: few; j_gene: TRBJ2-5; d_gene: TRBD1; v_gene: TRBV24-1; CDR3nt: TGTGCCACCAGTGATCCATGGGACAGGCTTGAGACCCAGTACTTC; CDR3aa: CATSDPWDRLETQYF
abundance: many; j_gene: TRBJ1-1; d_gene: -; v_gene: TRBV14; CDR3nt: TGTGCCAGCAGCCAAGACAGAAAGTATGAAGCTTTCTTT; CDR3aa: CASSQDRKYEAFF
abundance: -; j_gene: TRBJ2-3; d_gene: -; v_gene: TRBV24-1; CDR3nt: TGTGCCACCAGTGACGGACCCTCAGATACGCAGTATTTT; CDR3aa: CATSDGPSDTQYF
abundance: -; j_gene: TRBJ2-1; d_gene: -; v_gene: TRBV9; CDR3nt: TGTGCCAGCAGCGTAGAGCATACAGGGTACAATGAGCAGTTCTTC; CDR3aa: CASSVEHTGYNEQFF